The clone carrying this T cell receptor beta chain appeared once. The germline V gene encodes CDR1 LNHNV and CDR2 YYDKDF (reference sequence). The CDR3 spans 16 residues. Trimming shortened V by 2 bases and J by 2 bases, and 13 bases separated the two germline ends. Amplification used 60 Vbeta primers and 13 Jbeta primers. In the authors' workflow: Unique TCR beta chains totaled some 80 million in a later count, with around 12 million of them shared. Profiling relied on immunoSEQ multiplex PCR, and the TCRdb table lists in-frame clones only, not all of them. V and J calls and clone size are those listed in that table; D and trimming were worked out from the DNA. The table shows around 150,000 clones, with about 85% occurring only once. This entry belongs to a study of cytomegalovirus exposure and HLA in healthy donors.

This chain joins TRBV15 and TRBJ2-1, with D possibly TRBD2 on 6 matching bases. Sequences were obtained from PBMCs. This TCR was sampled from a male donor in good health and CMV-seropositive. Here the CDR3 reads CATSRLVADPYNEQFF. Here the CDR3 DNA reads TGTGCCACCAGCAGACTCGTAGCGGACCCCTACAATGAGCAGTTCTTC.